The subject of this entry is one TCR beta chain. Its antigen is not known. This sample is part of a study of Ad26.COV2.S vaccination and SARS-CoV-2 variants. Overall study: Administration of Ad26.COV2.S was intramuscular, either once or twice 56 days apart.

This table comes from immunoSEQ multiplex PCR, and its TCRdb copy is limited to in-frame clones, with some not included. The table includes about 410,000 clones, around 93% detected once. The treatment: roughly 19 received Ad26.COV2.S at low or high dose, single or two shots; 5 received placebo; per-sample allocation not given. Sampling was performed 63 days after the first vaccine or placebo injection. Within Boston, the person who donated was an adult of 18-55 years. Spike of the Wuhan-strain SARS-CoV-2 was expressed by an Ad26 vector, which formed the vaccine. Overall study results and limits: Possible underestimation of total T cell responses by the TCR breadth and depth analyses was noted.

Germline V CDR1 and CDR2: SGHDT, YYEEEE. With 2 bases removed from V and 5 bases from J, the gap between germline ends came to 7 bases. The CDR3 is 12 amino acids. This receptor was obtained from a person aged 18-65 years who received the Ad26.COV2.S COVID-19 vaccine or a placebo. This material consisted of peripheral blood, taken in a trial of Ad26.COV2.S vaccine versus placebo. This chain links TRBV5-6 with TRBJ2-5; TRBD2 might be the D (6 bases). The DNA for the CDR3 is TGTGCCAGCAGCTTCGGAGGGGAGACCCAGTACTTC. Translation: CASSFGGETQYF. The full variable domain, with the rest looked up from reference TRBV5-6 and TRBJ2-5, is DAGVTQSPTHLIKTRGQQVTLRCSPKSGHDTVSWYQQALGQGPQFIFQYYEEEERQRGNFPDRFSGHQFPNYSSELNVNALLLGDSALYLCASSFGGETQYFGPGTRLLVL.